One T cell receptor (beta chain) is described in this entry. This clonotype was picked up a small number of times. The clone's antigen remains unknown. Base-call qualities are not available, and no considerably larger clone is one nucleotide away. This entry is derived from a study of T cells in Graves' hyperthyroidism and ophthalmopathy (dated by TCRdb to the late 2010s). About the study as a whole: Peripheral blood samples were taken at initial diagnosis, before any treatment was given. To identify distinguishing TCR V-J signatures, a discovery cohort of around 100 patients was used, comprising roughly 45 with Graves' ophthalmopathy and around 57 with stable Graves' hyperthyroidism. Whether ophthalmopathy could be predicted prospectively was tested in an independent validation cohort made up of under 20 hyperthyroidism patients plus 17 patients who later progressed to ophthalmopathy. For training and testing, the 100 or so patients in the discovery cohort were randomly divided in a 7:3 ratio. The study also compared thyroid tissue and blood T-cell repertoires from more than 5 Graves' hyperthyroidism patients. Following sampling, methimazole starting at 30 mg daily was given to hyperthyroidism patients, and high-dose intravenous methylprednisolone was given to ophthalmopathy patients. According to the paper, TCR Vbeta CDR3 sequencing was carried out on over 130 peripheral blood samples, which came from about 45 ophthalmopathy, under 80 hyperthyroidism and roughly 17 progressor patients. General findings and caveats noted by the study authors: Sample size was not statistically predetermined, and investigators were not blinded to group allocation. Most expanded thyroid clonotypes (frequency above 0.001) were also detected in blood, a finding suggesting that blood repertoires may reflect thyroid immune responses. A model built on a 13 V-J signature distinguished ophthalmopathy from stable hyperthyroidism, reaching 87.88% sensitivity and approximately 83% specificity in cross-validation and 80%/75% in testing. In validation, the model predicted progression to ophthalmopathy a median of approximately 6.6 months before onset, with over 55% sensitivity and around 76% specificity.

Stable Graves' hyperthyroidism was defined as the absence of progression to ophthalmopathy over 18 months of follow-up. Hyperthyroidism patients were newly diagnosed, had a disease duration of under 2 months, and were aged 18 to 65 years. Exclusion was applied to patients with uncontrolled infections, other autoimmune diseases, pregnancy or lactation. Diagnoses relied on clinical symptoms, serum thyroxine and TRAb, thyroid ultrasound and orbital computed tomography. PBMCs were isolated from about 9.2 ml of fresh peripheral blood by Ficoll-Paque density gradient centrifugation. Total RNA was extracted using Trizol reagent, and RNA quality was assessed on an Agilent 2100 Bioanalyzer. Germline trimming amounts to 5 bases on V and 8 bases on J, with 9 as the count of junction bases outside the gene matches. Counted from cysteine to phenylalanine, this CDR3 has 15 amino acids. CDR3 DNA only is kept here, 45 bases in frame from base 1. As encoded in the germline V gene (reference sequence), CDR1 is MNHEY while CDR2 is SMNVEV.

Amplification of TCR beta CDR3 regions was carried out from RNA transcripts. The first round of RT-PCR for the TCR CDR3 was performed with the HTBI primer set and the Qiagen OneStep RT-PCR kit. Libraries were constructed in a second round of multiplex PCR, after which size selection and purification were carried out. Libraries were sequenced paired-end with 100 bp reads on an Illumina HiSeq2000. The study's processing was this. SOAPnuke was used to process the raw data, removing reads that contained adapters or uncalled bases, had a mean Phred below 15, or lacked an exact match to the constant primer or identifier. COPE v1.2.5 was used to merge the high-quality paired reads, and each unique nucleotide sequence was defined as a clonotype. Clonotypes were aligned to IMGT TRBV, TRBD and TRBJ reference segments using MiTCR v1.1. The analysis included only V-J combinations with a frequency above 0.0001, which together covered more than 99% of the repertoires. The TCS score was defined as F50 (clonal expansion) divided by E x V (chaos), with BLOSUM62-based TCRdist calculated between CDR3 peptides within each V-J. Welch's t-statistics and random forest reduced fewer than 550 V-J features to some 14, which were used in a naive Bayes classifier (R e1071). TCRdb took the public reads, trimmed them with fastp at Q25, ran MiXCR for clone calling and kept in-frame beta chains. Entries that share a CDR3 protein sequence are merged under the most common genes and DNA. It is TCRdb's table, rather than the study itself, that gives the V and J calls and clone size. Here the sample has more than 350,000 distinct CDR3 sequences; under 15% occur a single time. Jointly, the top ten make up 30% to 35% of the sample.

The source material was blood. The TCR originated in a young woman with Graves' hyperthyroidism. The chain is assembled from TRBV27 and TRBJ2-1, with 10 bases in between that match TRBD2. The CDR3 protein is CASSPSSGSAHEQFF. In nucleotide form, the sequence is TGTGCCAGCAGTCCCTCTAGCGGGAGTGCCCATGAGCAGTTCTTC.